The rows below give T cell receptor beta chains drawn from one sample of a study of T cell changes during pregnancy in multiple sclerosis. Only in-frame clones appear in the TCRdb table, and some are missing; sequencing was by immunoSEQ multiplex PCR. This table has nearly 60,000 clones, about 90% appearing once. The sequences come from CD4+ T cells from peripheral blood mononuclear cells, collected after pregnancy. These receptors came from a female donor in good health, enrolled as a control in a pregnancy study. CDR3s include the opening cysteine and the closing phenylalanine or tryptophan. D genes are given only for firm matches. Only some rows state a clone size, as once, few, many or a class for expanded clones.

clone size	D gene	V gene	J gene	CDR3 DNA	CDR3 protein
.	.	TRBV19	TRBJ1-5	TGTGCCAGTGGAAGGTCGGGGGACCTTAGCAATCAGCCCCAGCATTTT	CASGRSGDLSNQPQHF
.	.	TRBV7-3	TRBJ1-2	TGTGCCAGCAGCTTGCCGGGGGACTCGGGCTACACCTTC	CASSLPGDSGYTF
.	TRBD1	TRBV19	TRBJ1-2	TGTGCCAGTAGTACCCAGGGACAGGGGAACTATGGCTACACCTTC	CASSTQGQGNYGYTF
once	.	TRBV9	TRBJ1-6	TGTGCCAGCGGTCAGGAAAATTCACCCCTCCACTTT	CASGQENSPLHF
.	TRBD1	TRBV19	TRBJ1-5	TGTGCCAGTAGTATCACAGGGGGAAATCAGCCCCAGCATTTT	CASSITGGNQPQHF
.	TRBD1	TRBV5-1	TRBJ1-5	TGCGCCAGCAGCTCGACAGGGAGCAGCAATCAGCCCCAGCATTTT	CASSSTGSSNQPQHF
.	TRBD1	TRBV28	TRBJ1-1	TGTGCCAGCAGTTACCGACAGGGGCGGAGGAACACTGAAGCTTTCTTT	CASSYRQGRRNTEAFF
.	.	TRBV19	TRBJ2-2	TGTGCCAGTAAGGTCTCATCGGGGGTCCTCTCCGGGGAGCTGTTTTTT	CASKVSSGVLSGELFF
.	.	TRBV7-2	TRBJ1-2	TGTGCCAGCACCCCAGCTGGCACTATGAACTATGGCTACACCTTC	CASTPAGTMNYGYTF
.	.	TRBV18	TRBJ2-3	TGTGCCAGCTCACCTCATGGCCCGAGCACAGATACGCAGTATTTT	CASSPHGPSTDTQYF
.	TRBD1	TRBV6-4	TRBJ1-2	TGTGCCAGCAGTCCAGACAGGGCAGGCGCCTTTAACTATGGCTACACCTTC	CASSPDRAGAFNYGYTF
once	.	TRBV7-9	TRBJ1-2	TGTGCCAGCAGCCAGGGGCGGGTATATGGCTACACCTTC	CASSQGRVYGYTF
.	TRBD1	TRBV5-1	TRBJ2-5	TGCGCCAGCAGCTTGACACAGGGGGTCGCGATGGAGACCCAGTACTTC	CASSLTQGVAMETQYF
.	.	TRBV7-2	TRBJ1-2	TGTGCCAGCAGCAACGCCCTAAGCTACACCTTC	CASSNALSYTF
.	.	TRBV27	TRBJ1-2	TGTGCCAGCAGTTCACCCGCGACAGGAGACTATGGCTACACCTTC	CASSSPATGDYGYTF
.	.	TRBV7-6	TRBJ1-2	TGTGCCAGCAGCTTGGGGGTGGGGGCGCATGGCTACACCTTC	CASSLGVGAHGYTF
once	.	TRBV4-1	TRBJ2-7	TGCGCCAGCAGCCATGACACCACCTACGAGCAGTACTTC	CASSHDTTYEQYF
.	TRBD2	TRBV9	TRBJ2-1	TGTGCCAGCACCCGTGGGACTAGCGGGGGGGGCCTCTCCTACAATGAGCAGTTCTTC	CASTRGTSGGGLSYNEQFF
.	TRBD1	TRBV7-9	TRBJ1-1	TGTGCCAGCAGCTCTAGGGCTGGCGGGACAGGTTACACTGAAGCTTTCTTT	CASSSRAGGTGYTEAFF